Listed here are 3 T cell receptor beta chains from one sample, sequenced in a study of shared clonotypes between healthy human individuals. Clones were sequenced by immunoSEQ multiplex PCR, and TCRdb holds only the in-frame ones, with some missing. The sample contains 2.3 million or so clones, about 92% of which appear only once. Input material: naive CD4+ T cells from PBMCs. Indicated subset: CD45RA+ positively selected. These receptor sequences come from a man in his late teens or twenties in good health. Some clones in this sample may be carry-over from other donors' samples.

The V call is TRBV10-1, the J call TRBJ2-7; 9 nucleotides agree with TRBD2. V trimming: 2 bases; J trimming: 1 base; junction bases outside the gene matches: 9. Per germline, CDR1 WNHNN and CDR2 SYGVQD (reference sequence). This CDR3 region has 17 residues. CDR3 sequence (DNA): TGCGCCAGCAGTGAGAGACTAGCGGTCCGCCTATCCTACGAGCAGTACTTC. Amino acids: CASSERLAVRLSYEQYF.

V and J are TRBV28 and TRBJ2-2; a possible D gene is TRBD1 (5 bases). With 1 base removed from V and 7 bases from J, the gap between germline ends came to 13 bases. The CDR3 spans 15 residues. Germline CDR1 is MDHEN and CDR2 is SYDVKM. CDR3 sequence (DNA): TGTGCCAGCAGTTTATCAGGGTTCCTGAGCGGGGAGCTGTTTTTT. The encoded protein is CASSLSGFLSGELFF.

The J gene is TRBJ1-5, the V gene TRBV28; D gene uncertain. Between the trimmed V and J ends, which lost 5 bases and 6 bases, there was a span of 14 bases. CDR3 length: 14 residues. Germline values: CDR1 MDHEN, CDR2 SYDVKM. CDR3 DNA: TGTGCCAGCAGTAATAGACCCGCCCGTCAGCCCCAGCATTTT. It translates to CASSNRPARQPQHF.